This T cell receptor beta chain was obtained from a study of identical twins. Findings and caveats of the study: With beta out-of-frame sequences, excess sharing by twins was weaker. Among monozygotic twins, out-of-frame TCR alpha sharing exceeded what models predicted.

On this clonotype: The antigen is undetermined.

A universal primer site was created by template switching, with the cDNA bearing unique molecular identifiers. TCRdb fed the 5' RACE reads into MiXCR, producing one record per CDR3 protein. The data hold around 510,000 distinct CDR3 sequences, with approximately 15% observed a single time. The sample was also linked to a second study, of yellow fever vaccine responses in identical twins.

Sequenced material: CD4+ T cells sorted from blood. This receptor was taken from a woman under 30 in good health.

CDR3 nucleotide sequence: TGCAGTGCTAGTGTAGCGGGGGCCTACAATGAGCAGTTCTTC. Protein: CSASVAGAYNEQFF. The chain uses TRBV20-1 and TRBJ2-1, with 9 positions matching TRBD2. With V trimmed by 3 bases and J by 2 bases, 2 bases remained unmatched. CDR1 DFQATT and CDR2 SNEGSKA come from the germline V gene (reference sequence). The CDR3 covers 14 residues.